A selection of T cell receptor beta chains follows, all from one sample in a study of T cell clones after liver transplantation. Sequencing was performed with immunoSEQ multiplex PCR; in TCRdb, only in-frame clones are kept and a portion is missing. This table has approximately 18,000 clones, approximately 92% appearing once. Specimen: CD8+ T cells from blood, collected around 42 months after liver transplant. The receptors here all came from a human patient who received a liver transplant. Some T cells may trace back to the graft donor. CDR3s include the opening cysteine and the closing phenylalanine or tryptophan. D genes are given only for firm matches. Some rows have no size entry. The others give once, few or many, or a class for an expanded clone.

clone_size: -; v_call: TRBV10-2; d_call: -; cdr3_length: 16; j_call: TRBJ1-4; cdr3_nt: TGCGCCAGCAGTGAGGGAGGGGGAGTATGGAATGAAAAACTGTTTTTT; cdr3_aa: CASSEGGGVWNEKLFF
clone_size: -; v_call: TRBV9; d_call: -; cdr3_length: 14; j_call: TRBJ1-3; cdr3_nt: TGTGCCAGCAGCGTAGGTTACACTGGAAACACCATATATTTT; cdr3_aa: CASSVGYTGNTIYF
clone_size: once; v_call: TRBV19; d_call: -; cdr3_length: 15; j_call: TRBJ1-1; cdr3_nt: TGTGCCAGTAGTGCCGAGTTAGGGCAGAACACTGAAGCTTTCTTT; cdr3_aa: CASSAELGQNTEAFF
clone_size: -; v_call: TRBV11-2; d_call: -; cdr3_length: 17; j_call: TRBJ2-5; cdr3_nt: TGTGCCAGCAGCTTAGACCCGCCCGGACTAACCCAAGAGACCCAGTACTTC; cdr3_aa: CASSLDPPGLTQETQYF
clone_size: -; v_call: TRBV28; d_call: -; cdr3_length: 11; j_call: TRBJ2-7; cdr3_nt: TGTGCCAGTTCAACAGGTTACGAGCAGTACTTC; cdr3_aa: CASSTGYEQYF
clone_size: -; v_call: TRBV19; d_call: -; cdr3_length: 16; j_call: TRBJ1-2; cdr3_nt: TGTGCCAGTAGTATCTCGGGGGAGGGCCCTAACTATGGCTACACCTTC; cdr3_aa: CASSISGEGPNYGYTF
clone_size: -; v_call: TRBV5-1; d_call: TRBD1; cdr3_length: 15; j_call: TRBJ1-1; cdr3_nt: TGCGCCAGCAGCTTGGGGACAGGGGGCCGGACTGAAGCTTTCTTT; cdr3_aa: CASSLGTGGRTEAFF
clone_size: -; v_call: TRBV6-6; d_call: TRBD1; cdr3_length: 16; j_call: TRBJ1-5; cdr3_nt: TGTGCCAGCAGTTACTTCGAGGGGGCGCGGGATCAGCCCCAGCATTTT; cdr3_aa: CASSYFEGARDQPQHF
clone_size: -; v_call: TRBV4-3; d_call: -; cdr3_length: 15; j_call: TRBJ2-1; cdr3_nt: TGCGCCAGCAGCCCCAGGGCGAGCTCCTACAATGAGCAGTTCTTC; cdr3_aa: CASSPRASSYNEQFF
clone_size: few; v_call: TRBV7-9; d_call: -; cdr3_length: 18; j_call: TRBJ2-2; cdr3_nt: TGTGCCAGCAGCCATGTGCGGGCTTCCAGCGTTTCTCCCGGGGAGCTGTTTTTT; cdr3_aa: CASSHVRASSVSPGELFF
clone_size: -; v_call: TRBV2; d_call: -; cdr3_length: 17; j_call: TRBJ2-2; cdr3_nt: TGTGCCAGCAGTGAATTACGGCGGGGCTACCCACAAGCGGAGCTGTTTTTT; cdr3_aa: CASSELRRGYPQAELFF
clone_size: -; v_call: TRBV19; d_call: TRBD1; cdr3_length: 14; j_call: TRBJ2-7; cdr3_nt: TGTGCCAGTAGTACTCCGGGACAGAAATACGAGCAGTACTTC; cdr3_aa: CASSTPGQKYEQYF
clone_size: -; v_call: TRBV18; d_call: TRBD2; cdr3_length: 16; j_call: TRBJ2-5; cdr3_nt: TGTGCCAGCTCACCTACTCTAGCGGGAGTTCGAGAGACCCAGTACTTC; cdr3_aa: CASSPTLAGVRETQYF
clone_size: -; v_call: TRBV7-9; d_call: TRBD2; cdr3_length: 17; j_call: TRBJ2-7; cdr3_nt: TGTGCCAGCAGCTCTCCTACCAGGGCGGGAGGGACCTACGAGCAGTACTTC; cdr3_aa: CASSSPTRAGGTYEQYF